A selection of T cell receptor beta chains follows, all from one sample in a study of immune characterization of retroperitoneal liposarcoma. TCRdb reprocessed the PCR reads with MiXCR, giving one entry per CDR3 protein. The sample has approximately 3,200 distinct CDR3 sequences, 40% to 50% seen once. Sequences were obtained from tumor tissue. Source of these receptors: a male donor with retroperitoneal liposarcoma. Each CDR3 is given with its conserved first and last residue. A D gene is named only where the DNA matches it firmly. A row's size may be missing; if present it is once, few, many or a size class.

abundance: few
j_gene: TRBJ2-4
d_gene: TRBD2
v_gene: TRBV6-1
CDR3aa: CACLAGGYNEQYF
CDR3nt: TGTGCCTGCCTAGCGGGAGGCTACAATGAGCAGTACTTC

abundance: .
j_gene: TRBJ2-7
d_gene: TRBD1
v_gene: TRBV6-7
CDR3aa: CASSYWDREDEQYF
CDR3nt: TGTGCCAGCAGTTACTGGGACAGGGAGGACGAGCAGTACTTC

abundance: medium-sized
j_gene: TRBJ2-7
d_gene: .
v_gene: TRBV7-2
CDR3aa: CASSLDGSLEQYF
CDR3nt: TGTGCCAGCAGCTTAGATGGATCCTTGGAGCAGTACTTC

abundance: .
j_gene: TRBJ2-1
d_gene: TRBD1
v_gene: TRBV27
CDR3aa: CASSLSTGEEFF
CDR3nt: TGTGCCAGCAGTTTATCGACAGGGGAAGAGTTCTTC

abundance: large
j_gene: TRBJ2-5
d_gene: .
v_gene: TRBV7-2
CDR3aa: CASNLLSSQETQYF
CDR3nt: TGTGCCAGCAACCTGCTCAGCTCCCAAGAGACCCAGTACTTC

abundance: .
j_gene: TRBJ2-1
d_gene: TRBD2
v_gene: TRBV27
CDR3aa: CASSFLADSYNEQFF
CDR3nt: TGTGCCAGCAGTTTTCTAGCGGACTCCTACAATGAGCAGTTCTTC

abundance: medium-sized
j_gene: TRBJ2-3
d_gene: .
v_gene: TRBV7-2
CDR3aa: CASSLRGTSTDTQYF
CDR3nt: TGTGCCAGCAGCTTACGAGGAACTAGCACAGATACGCAGTATTTT

abundance: .
j_gene: TRBJ2-5
d_gene: TRBD2
v_gene: TRBV12-3/TRBV12-4
CDR3aa: CAQPLRLAGGGETQYF
CDR3nt: TGTGCCCAACCACTACGACTAGCGGGAGGAGGGGAGACCCAGTACTTC

abundance: .
j_gene: TRBJ2-1
d_gene: TRBD1
v_gene: TRBV12-3/TRBV12-4
CDR3aa: CASTSITGTGGYNEQFF
CDR3nt: TGTGCCAGCACCTCCATCACCGGGACAGGGGGCTACAATGAGCAGTTCTTC

abundance: few
j_gene: TRBJ2-3
d_gene: .
v_gene: TRBV7-2
CDR3aa: CASSPRGSNTDTQYF
CDR3nt: TGTGCCAGCAGCCCTCGGGGGTCCAACACAGATACGCAGTATTTT

abundance: once
j_gene: TRBJ1-6
d_gene: TRBD1
v_gene: TRBV12-3/TRBV12-4
CDR3aa: CASTGTGNSPLHF
CDR3nt: TGTGCCAGCACCGGGACAGGGAATTCACCCCTCCACTTT

abundance: .
j_gene: TRBJ2-1
d_gene: .
v_gene: TRBV6-1
CDR3aa: CASSYGYYNEQFF
CDR3nt: TGTGCCAGCAGTTATGGGTACTACAATGAGCAGTTCTTC

abundance: medium-sized
j_gene: TRBJ2-3
d_gene: .
v_gene: TRBV6-1
CDR3aa: CASSASSSPRDTQYF
CDR3nt: TGTGCCAGCAGTGCATCGAGTTCGCCCAGAGATACGCAGTATTTT

abundance: few
j_gene: TRBJ1-1
d_gene: .
v_gene: TRBV4-3
CDR3aa: CASSQDVAGVMNTEAFF
CDR3nt: TGCGCCAGCAGCCAAGATGTCGCAGGGGTTATGAACACTGAAGCTTTCTTT

abundance: few
j_gene: TRBJ2-1
d_gene: TRBD2
v_gene: TRBV7-8
CDR3aa: CASSLETSGRGGEQFF
CDR3nt: TGTGCCAGCAGCTTAGAAACTAGCGGGAGGGGGGGGGAGCAGTTCTTC

abundance: .
j_gene: TRBJ2-7
d_gene: .
v_gene: TRBV11-3
CDR3aa: CASSFGGSYNEQYF
CDR3nt: TGTGCCAGCAGCTTTGGGGGTTCTTACAATGAGCAGTACTTC

abundance: .
j_gene: TRBJ2-1
d_gene: TRBD1
v_gene: TRBV6-6
CDR3aa: CASSPTRDRDEQFF
CDR3nt: TGTGCCAGCAGTCCTACTAGGGACAGGGATGAGCAGTTCTTC

abundance: .
j_gene: TRBJ2-1
d_gene: TRBD1
v_gene: TRBV7-6
CDR3aa: CASSLRQGALYEQFF
CDR3nt: TGTGCTAGCAGCCTTAGACAGGGGGCTTTGTATGAGCAGTTCTTC

abundance: .
j_gene: TRBJ2-7
d_gene: .
v_gene: TRBV27
CDR3aa: CASSEVTGVSYEQYF
CDR3nt: TGTGCCAGCAGTGAGGTGACAGGAGTTTCCTACGAGCAGTACTTC

abundance: .
j_gene: TRBJ2-1
d_gene: TRBD2
v_gene: TRBV11-3
CDR3aa: CASSLELAGVRRGEQFF
CDR3nt: TGTGCCAGCAGCTTAGAACTAGCGGGAGTTCGGCGAGGCGAGCAGTTCTTC

abundance: medium-sized
j_gene: TRBJ2-7
d_gene: .
v_gene: TRBV6-1
CDR3aa: CASSLGGGGHEQYF
CDR3nt: TGTGCCAGCAGTCTCGGGGGCGGGGGACACGAGCAGTACTTC

abundance: .
j_gene: TRBJ2-1
d_gene: .
v_gene: TRBV6-1
CDR3aa: CASNRPTPHEQFF
CDR3nt: TGTGCCAGCAACCGACCCACGCCCCACGAGCAGTTCTTC

abundance: .
j_gene: TRBJ2-1
d_gene: .
v_gene: TRBV5-3
CDR3aa: CARSLAPGPTFDEQFF
CDR3nt: TGTGCCAGAAGCTTGGCCCCGGGACCCACTTTCGATGAGCAGTTCTTC

abundance: few
j_gene: TRBJ2-1
d_gene: TRBD1
v_gene: TRBV6-1
CDR3aa: CAYGTGGASYEQFF
CDR3nt: TGTGCCTACGGGACAGGGGGCGCTTCCTACGAGCAGTTCTTC

abundance: few
j_gene: TRBJ2-1
d_gene: TRBD2
v_gene: TRBV6-1
CDR3aa: CASTIISGSGGQTQFF
CDR3nt: TGTGCCAGCACCATTATTAGCGGGAGTGGCGGACAGACCCAGTTCTTC

abundance: .
j_gene: TRBJ2-3
d_gene: .
v_gene: TRBV6-5
CDR3aa: CASSLGSRTDTQYF
CDR3nt: TGTGCCAGCAGTTTGGGGAGTCGCACAGATACGCAGTATTTT

abundance: .
j_gene: TRBJ2-5
d_gene: .
v_gene: TRBV11-3
CDR3aa: CASSSFTGSETQYF
CDR3nt: TGTGCCAGCAGCTCATTCACAGGGTCGGAGACCCAGTACTTC

abundance: large
j_gene: TRBJ2-7
d_gene: TRBD2
v_gene: TRBV7-3
CDR3aa: CASSEEGSGMSEQYF
CDR3nt: TGTGCCAGCAGCGAGGAAGGTAGCGGGATGTCTGAGCAGTACTTC

abundance: medium-sized
j_gene: TRBJ2-1
d_gene: .
v_gene: TRBV6-1
CDR3aa: CASSEQRKGEQFF
CDR3nt: TGTGCCAGCAGTGAACAAAGGAAGGGGGAGCAGTTCTTC

abundance: .
j_gene: TRBJ2-1
d_gene: .
v_gene: TRBV6-5
CDR3aa: CASSYGNEQFF
CDR3nt: TGTGCCAGCAGTTATGGGAATGAGCAGTTCTTC

abundance: medium-sized
j_gene: TRBJ2-3
d_gene: .
v_gene: TRBV6-6
CDR3aa: CASSYSGTPPDTQYF
CDR3nt: TGTGCCAGCAGTTACAGTGGGACTCCCCCAGATACGCAGTATTTT

abundance: .
j_gene: TRBJ2-5
d_gene: .
v_gene: TRBV7-2
CDR3aa: CASSLGGYRETQYF
CDR3nt: TGTGCCAGCAGCTTAGGGGGTTACAGAGAGACCCAGTACTTC

abundance: .
j_gene: TRBJ2-1
d_gene: .
v_gene: TRBV7-2
CDR3aa: CASSSFWASQETQFF
CDR3nt: TGTGCCAGCAGCTCCTTTTGGGCCAGCCAAGAGACCCAGTTCTTC

abundance: few
j_gene: TRBJ2-5
d_gene: TRBD1
v_gene: TRBV12-3/TRBV12-4
CDR3aa: CASRVDRGIVETQYF
CDR3nt: TGTGCCAGCAGGGTGGACAGGGGGATCGTGGAGACCCAGTACTTC

abundance: medium-sized
j_gene: TRBJ2-2
d_gene: .
v_gene: TRBV12-3/TRBV12-4
CDR3aa: CASGLADAANTGELFF
CDR3nt: TGTGCCAGTGGATTAGCGGATGCCGCGAACACCGGGGAGCTGTTTTTT

abundance: .
j_gene: TRBJ1-1
d_gene: .
v_gene: TRBV18
CDR3aa: CASSPPGPAREAFF
CDR3nt: TGTGCCAGCTCACCTCCGGGCCCCGCCCGGGAAGCTTTCTTT